This is a list of T cell receptor beta chains from one sample in a study of regulatory T cells in long-lasting Graves disease. One entry per CDR3 protein results from TCRdb running MiXCR on the multiplex PCR reads. The sample lists roughly 500,000 distinct CDR3 sequences, roughly 21% seen once, with 7.1% in the top ten. Sequencing used peripheral blood mononuclear cells (PBMCs), obtained when the disease was refractory, from a patient treated with antithyroid drugs. The receptors come from a female donor with Graves disease. CDR3s include the opening cysteine and the closing phenylalanine or tryptophan. The D gene is left open where the match is weak. The size field is filled for only some rows; it gives once, few, many or a size class.

abundance: many
v_gene: TRBV11-2
d_gene: TRBD1
j_gene: TRBJ2-7
CDR3nt: TGTGCCAGCAGCACGTCCCGGGACAGGGACTACGAGCAGTACTTC
CDR3aa: CASSTSRDRDYEQYF

abundance: -
v_gene: TRBV25-1
d_gene: -
j_gene: TRBJ1-2
CDR3nt: TGTGCCAGCAGTGACTCGGGGGGCTATGGCTACACCTTC
CDR3aa: CASSDSGGYGYTF

abundance: -
v_gene: TRBV10-3
d_gene: -
j_gene: TRBJ2-7
CDR3nt: TGTGCCATCAGTGATTCATCCAATTACTACGAGCAGTACTTC
CDR3aa: CAISDSSNYYEQYF

abundance: many
v_gene: TRBV20-1
d_gene: -
j_gene: TRBJ2-7
CDR3nt: TGCAGTGCTAGAACTTTGGGGGGGCCCTCCTACGAGCAGTACTTC
CDR3aa: CSARTLGGPSYEQYF

abundance: -
v_gene: TRBV9
d_gene: TRBD1
j_gene: TRBJ1-2
CDR3nt: TGTGCCAGCAGAAGGACAGGGGCTAACTATGGCTACACCTTC
CDR3aa: CASRRTGANYGYTF

abundance: many
v_gene: TRBV2
d_gene: TRBD1
j_gene: TRBJ2-5
CDR3nt: TGTGCCAGCAGTGGGGGTCAGGGGGCTGGGGAGACCCAGTACTTC
CDR3aa: CASSGGQGAGETQYF

abundance: few
v_gene: TRBV20-1
d_gene: TRBD2
j_gene: TRBJ2-5
CDR3nt: TGCAGTGCCCTAGCGGGCCTACAAGAGACCCAGTACTTC
CDR3aa: CSALAGLQETQYF

abundance: many
v_gene: TRBV6-2/TRBV6-3
d_gene: TRBD1
j_gene: TRBJ2-5
CDR3nt: TGTGCCAGCAGTTCCCGGGACAGGGACCAAGAGACCCAGTACTTC
CDR3aa: CASSSRDRDQETQYF

abundance: few
v_gene: TRBV4-1
d_gene: -
j_gene: TRBJ1-2
CDR3nt: TGCGCCAGCAGCCAAGATCCTGGGCTCTGGCCGGGCTACACCTTC
CDR3aa: CASSQDPGLWPGYTF

abundance: many
v_gene: TRBV7-2
d_gene: -
j_gene: TRBJ1-1
CDR3nt: TGTGCCAGCAGCTTATGGAACTGGGAGAAGATGAACACTGAAGCTTTCTTT
CDR3aa: CASSLWNWEKMNTEAFF

abundance: -
v_gene: TRBV29-1
d_gene: -
j_gene: TRBJ1-2
CDR3nt: TGCAGCGTTGAAGATTGGCAGGGACCATATAACTATGGCTACACCTTC
CDR3aa: CSVEDWQGPYNYGYTF

abundance: -
v_gene: TRBV11-3
d_gene: TRBD1
j_gene: TRBJ1-3
CDR3nt: TGTGCCAGCAGCTCCTGGACAGGGGAAGCTGGAAACACCATATATTTT
CDR3aa: CASSSWTGEAGNTIYF

abundance: many
v_gene: TRBV12-3/TRBV12-4
d_gene: TRBD1
j_gene: TRBJ1-1
CDR3nt: TGTGCCAGTGCCGTACAGGGGAGCACTGAAGCTTTCTTT
CDR3aa: CASAVQGSTEAFF

abundance: many
v_gene: TRBV12-3/TRBV12-4
d_gene: TRBD1
j_gene: TRBJ1-5
CDR3nt: TGTGCCAGCAGTTTACAGTTTCAGGGGGCGAAACAGCCCCAGCATTTT
CDR3aa: CASSLQFQGAKQPQHF

abundance: many
v_gene: TRBV6-9
d_gene: -
j_gene: TRBJ1-5
CDR3nt: TGTGCCAGCAGAGTTATTCCCGTTGATAGCAATCAGCCCCAGCATTTT
CDR3aa: CASRVIPVDSNQPQHF

abundance: once
v_gene: TRBV19
d_gene: -
j_gene: TRBJ2-7
CDR3nt: TGTGCCAGTAGTATAGACGGAGGCTACGAGCAGTACTTC
CDR3aa: CASSIDGGYEQYF

abundance: -
v_gene: TRBV3-1
d_gene: -
j_gene: TRBJ2-7
CDR3nt: TGTGCCAGCAGCCAAGTAGAGGCGAGTTGGGAGGAGCAGTACTTC
CDR3aa: CASSQVEASWEEQYF

abundance: -
v_gene: TRBV7-9
d_gene: -
j_gene: TRBJ2-5
CDR3nt: TGTGCCAGCAGCCCTCAAACATTCCAAGAGACCCAGTACTTC
CDR3aa: CASSPQTFQETQYF

abundance: few
v_gene: TRBV6-1
d_gene: TRBD2
j_gene: TRBJ2-1
CDR3nt: TGTGCCAGCAGGAAACCCGGGACTAGCGGGAACAATGAGCAGTTCTTC
CDR3aa: CASRKPGTSGNNEQFF

abundance: -
v_gene: TRBV3-1
d_gene: -
j_gene: TRBJ1-1
CDR3nt: TGTGCCAGCAGCCTCGACAGCTATGAAGCTTTCTTT
CDR3aa: CASSLDSYEAFF

abundance: few
v_gene: TRBV7-9
d_gene: TRBD2
j_gene: TRBJ2-6
CDR3nt: TGTGCCAGCAGCAATACGGTAGCGGGGGGTATGGGGGCCAACGTCCTGACTTTC
CDR3aa: CASSNTVAGGMGANVLTF

abundance: many
v_gene: TRBV27
d_gene: TRBD1
j_gene: TRBJ1-1
CDR3nt: TGTGCCAGCAGTTTATCCGGGACAGGGGGCGATTTGTTTGGGGCTTTCTTT
CDR3aa: CASSLSGTGGDLFGAFF

abundance: -
v_gene: TRBV25-1
d_gene: -
j_gene: TRBJ2-7
CDR3nt: TGTGCCAGCACCCGACTCGGAGAGCAGTACTTC
CDR3aa: CASTRLGEQYF

abundance: many
v_gene: TRBV5-8
d_gene: -
j_gene: TRBJ2-5
CDR3nt: TGTGCCAGCTACGGAGGACAGTACGAAGAGACCCAGTACTTC
CDR3aa: CASYGGQYEETQYF

abundance: -
v_gene: TRBV15
d_gene: TRBD1
j_gene: TRBJ1-5
CDR3nt: TGTGCCACCAGCAGAACCCAAGACAGGGAGGGTCAGCCCCAGCATTTT
CDR3aa: CATSRTQDREGQPQHF

abundance: many
v_gene: TRBV6-2/TRBV6-3
d_gene: -
j_gene: TRBJ1-2
CDR3nt: TGTGCCAGCAGCTTAGAGGGCCTCTATGGCTACACCTTC
CDR3aa: CASSLEGLYGYTF

abundance: -
v_gene: TRBV9
d_gene: -
j_gene: TRBJ1-2
CDR3nt: TGTGCCAGCAGCGTTGACCCCCAAGGGGATCCTAACTATGGCTACACCTTC
CDR3aa: CASSVDPQGDPNYGYTF

abundance: -
v_gene: TRBV6-5
d_gene: -
j_gene: TRBJ2-7
CDR3nt: TGTGCCAGCAGTTACTCGGGGACCACCCTAGCCCAGTACTTC
CDR3aa: CASSYSGTTLAQYF

abundance: many
v_gene: TRBV28
d_gene: -
j_gene: TRBJ1-1
CDR3nt: TGTGCCAGCAGCTTAGTCGGGGGGAACACTGAAGCTTTCTTT
CDR3aa: CASSLVGGNTEAFF

abundance: few
v_gene: TRBV20-1
d_gene: -
j_gene: TRBJ2-7
CDR3nt: TGCAGTGCTAGTACTGCAGGCTCCGGCTCCTACGAGCAGTACTTC
CDR3aa: CSASTAGSGSYEQYF

abundance: many
v_gene: TRBV2
d_gene: -
j_gene: TRBJ1-1
CDR3nt: TGTGCCAGCAGTGTTATACCTAGACCCGAGGGGGACACTGAAGCTTTCTTT
CDR3aa: CASSVIPRPEGDTEAFF

abundance: -
v_gene: TRBV25-1
d_gene: TRBD1
j_gene: TRBJ2-7
CDR3nt: TGTGCCAGCAGTGAGGCAGGGGGCCTCTCCTACGAGCAGTACTTC
CDR3aa: CASSEAGGLSYEQYF

abundance: many
v_gene: TRBV28
d_gene: TRBD1
j_gene: TRBJ1-1
CDR3nt: TGTGCCAGCCCCCGGACAGGGGCCCAGGGGGTGAACACTGAAGCTTTCTTT
CDR3aa: CASPRTGAQGVNTEAFF

abundance: many
v_gene: TRBV11-3
d_gene: -
j_gene: TRBJ2-2
CDR3nt: TGTGCCAGCAGCTTAGAAACAGGGCCCATCGCCGGGGAGCTGTTTTTT
CDR3aa: CASSLETGPIAGELFF

abundance: -
v_gene: TRBV2
d_gene: TRBD1
j_gene: TRBJ2-3
CDR3nt: TGTGCCAGCAGTGAGGCCGGGACAGGGGTTGGCACAGATACGCAGTATTTT
CDR3aa: CASSEAGTGVGTDTQYF

abundance: -
v_gene: TRBV2
d_gene: TRBD2
j_gene: TRBJ2-1
CDR3nt: TGTGCCAGCAGTATACTAGCGAACGGGTACAATGAGCAGTTCTTC
CDR3aa: CASSILANGYNEQFF

abundance: -
v_gene: TRBV2
d_gene: -
j_gene: TRBJ1-6
CDR3nt: TGTGCCAGTATAGGTGGAGCGGCACCCCTCCACTTT
CDR3aa: CASIGGAAPLHF

abundance: many
v_gene: TRBV12-3/TRBV12-4
d_gene: -
j_gene: TRBJ2-5
CDR3nt: TGTGCCAGCAGTGCCCTCCGCCCTCAAGGGACCCAGTACTTC
CDR3aa: CASSALRPQGTQYF

abundance: many
v_gene: TRBV15
d_gene: -
j_gene: TRBJ1-1
CDR3nt: TGTGCCACCAGCAGAGACACCCGGGCGGCTTTCTTT
CDR3aa: CATSRDTRAAFF

abundance: many
v_gene: TRBV13
d_gene: TRBD1
j_gene: TRBJ1-2
CDR3nt: TGTGCCAGCAGCTTGGGACAGAGAAAGAATGGCTACACCTTC
CDR3aa: CASSLGQRKNGYTF

abundance: many
v_gene: TRBV6-1
d_gene: -
j_gene: TRBJ2-2
CDR3nt: TGTGCCAGCAGCCTCCCAAGTCAGGGCACGCCGGTCACCGGGGAGCTGTTTTTT
CDR3aa: CASSLPSQGTPVTGELFF

abundance: -
v_gene: TRBV6-2/TRBV6-3
d_gene: TRBD2
j_gene: TRBJ2-7
CDR3nt: TGTGCCAGCAGGGCAGGACTAGCGGGAGTCTACGAGCAGTACTTC
CDR3aa: CASRAGLAGVYEQYF

abundance: few
v_gene: TRBV29-1
d_gene: -
j_gene: TRBJ1-3
CDR3nt: TGCAGCGGGTCGTACTCTGGAAACACCATATATTTT
CDR3aa: CSGSYSGNTIYF

abundance: few
v_gene: TRBV6-5
d_gene: -
j_gene: TRBJ1-2
CDR3nt: TGTGCCAGCAGTTTAAATACCGGGCCTCACGAAACCGATAACTATGGCTACACCTTC
CDR3aa: CASSLNTGPHETDNYGYTF

abundance: once
v_gene: TRBV11-3
d_gene: -
j_gene: TRBJ2-7
CDR3nt: TGTGCCAGCAGCTTCAGGGTAGCCTACGAGCAGTACTTC
CDR3aa: CASSFRVAYEQYF

abundance: many
v_gene: TRBV6-1
d_gene: -
j_gene: TRBJ1-1
CDR3nt: TGTGCCAGCAGTGAAGCGCTTCTTAGGACAACGAACACTGAAGCTTTCTTT
CDR3aa: CASSEALLRTTNTEAFF

abundance: many
v_gene: TRBV7-2
d_gene: TRBD1
j_gene: TRBJ2-7
CDR3nt: TGTGCCAGCAGCCCACCTGGGACAGCGAGCTCCTACGAGCAGTACTTC
CDR3aa: CASSPPGTASSYEQYF

abundance: many
v_gene: TRBV7-3
d_gene: TRBD1
j_gene: TRBJ1-1
CDR3nt: TGTGCCAGCAGCTTAGGGACAGGGGGCTTCACTGAAGCTTTCTTT
CDR3aa: CASSLGTGGFTEAFF

abundance: many
v_gene: TRBV28
d_gene: -
j_gene: TRBJ1-5
CDR3nt: TGTGCCAGCAGTTGGACAGCCTTCAATCAGCCCCAGCATTTT
CDR3aa: CASSWTAFNQPQHF

abundance: many
v_gene: TRBV10-3
d_gene: -
j_gene: TRBJ2-7
CDR3nt: TGTGCCATCAGTGGGGACTTTTCCTACGAGCAGTACTTC
CDR3aa: CAISGDFSYEQYF

abundance: few
v_gene: TRBV19
d_gene: -
j_gene: TRBJ2-7
CDR3nt: TGTGCCAGTATTGGGGACGGCGCCTACGAGCAGTACTTC
CDR3aa: CASIGDGAYEQYF

abundance: many
v_gene: TRBV28
d_gene: -
j_gene: TRBJ2-2
CDR3nt: TGTGCCAGCAGTTTCTCTAGTGGCACCGGGGAGCTGTTTTTT
CDR3aa: CASSFSSGTGELFF

abundance: many
v_gene: TRBV27
d_gene: -
j_gene: TRBJ1-1
CDR3nt: TGTGCCAGCAGCCCCTTTAGCTTTGCTACTGAAGCTTTCTTT
CDR3aa: CASSPFSFATEAFF

abundance: few
v_gene: TRBV29-1
d_gene: TRBD1
j_gene: TRBJ1-1
CDR3nt: TGCAGCGTTGATCAAGGACAGGGGGCAGCTGAAGCTTTCTTT
CDR3aa: CSVDQGQGAAEAFF